These 18 T cell receptor beta chains share one sample of origin, sequenced in a study of blood T cell repertoires in COVID-19 (dated by TCRdb to about 2020). To prepare the library, the immunoSEQ multiplex PCR assay was applied. The table was pulled from immuneACCESS by TCRdb, which kept in-frame rearrangements only. Such tables lose some clones; where checked, under half of the loss comes from unresolved V genes, and the rest has no known cause. This sample comprises 100,000 to 150,000 clones, about 86% of them detected only once. About 2.3% of the sample is taken by the ten largest. Sequenced input: PBMCs or T cells enriched from blood (not recorded which). The receptors shown here come from a man aged 40-55 years with acute COVID-19.

The chain links TRBV27 to TRBJ2-1; TRBD2 is a possible D gene (7 bases). CDR1 is MNHEY and CDR2 is SMNVEV in the germline V gene (reference sequence). The CDR3 is made up of 14 amino acids. The germline V and J ends were trimmed by 5 bases and 12 bases, with 20 bases remaining between them. In DNA, the CDR3 is TGTGCCAGCAGTCCCGGGGGGCAGTCCCTTGGGCAGTTCTTC. This codes for CASSPGGQSLGQFF.

The chain employs TRBV29-1 and TRBJ2-7, with 8 bases fitting TRBD1. The CDR3 length is 15 residues. The V gene's germline CDR1 is SQVTM and CDR2 ANQGSEA. The junction had 12 bases not matched to a gene; V was cut back by 4 bases and J by 4 bases. The CDR3: CSVGHGQGRGYEQYF. DNA for the CDR3: TGCAGCGTTGGCCACGGACAGGGAAGAGGGTACGAGCAGTACTTC.

The rearrangement links TRBV6-5 to TRBJ2-7; 9 nucleotides align to TRBD1. V was pared by 8 bases and J by 3 bases, with 8 bases of the junction left unmatched. The CDR3 runs 14 residues. CDR1 is MNHEY and CDR2 is SVGAGI in the germline V gene. The CDR3 DNA reads as TGTGCCAGCGGACTACTGGGACAGGGCTACGAGCAGTACTTC. Amino acids: CASGLLGQGYEQYF.

The V call is TRBV4-1, the J call TRBJ1-1; 9 bases are a match to TRBD1. The germline gives CDR1 MGHRA, CDR2 YSYEKL. This CDR3 contains 15 residues. The V segment lost 4 bases and the J segment 3 bases; nucleotides outside the gene matches: 6. As DNA, the CDR3 is TGCGCCAGCAGCCCTGGACAGGGGCCGGACACTGAAGCTTTCTTT. The encoded protein is CASSPGQGPDTEAFF.

The CDR3 sequence is CASSFQGVSNQPQHF. In DNA, the CDR3 is TGTGCCAGCAGCTTTCAGGGGGTTAGCAATCAGCCCCAGCATTTT. V and J are TRBV5-5 and TRBJ1-5, with TRBD1 identical over 7 bases. The junction had 2 bases not matched to a gene; V was cut back by 2 bases and J by 0 bases. Germline V gene data show CDR1 as SGHKS and CDR2 as YYEKEE (reference sequence). The CDR3 consists of 15 residues. The whole variable domain, filled in from reference TRBV5-5 and TRBJ1-5, reads DAGVTQSPTHLIKTRGQQVTLRCSPISGHKSVSWYQQVLGQGPQFIFQYYEKEERGRGNFPDRFSARQFPNYSSELNVNALLLGDSALYLCASSFQGVSNQPQHFGDGTRLSIL.

The chain is built from TRBV7-2 and TRBJ1-5, with 9 bases matching TRBD1. Germline V CDR1 and CDR2: SGHTA, FQGNSA. The CDR3 is 15 residues long. The V gene end was trimmed by 4 bases and the J gene end by 5 bases; junction bases not matched to a gene: 6. The CDR3 spells CASSSTGTGHQPQHF. Here the CDR3 DNA reads TGTGCCAGCAGCTCAACCGGGACAGGGCATCAGCCCCAGCATTTT.

The chain employs TRBV19 and TRBJ1-5; 11 nucleotides match TRBD1. Germline values: CDR1 LNHDA, CDR2 SQIVND (reference sequence). The CDR3 is 18 residues long. Germline trimming cut 0 bases from V and 3 bases from J; bases unmatched to any gene: 7. CDR3 sequence reads: CASSIDSGTGGYNQPQHF. The CDR3 DNA sequence: TGTGCCAGTAGTATAGATTCCGGGACAGGGGGATACAATCAGCCCCAGCATTTT. Based on the CDR3 plus reference TRBV19 and TRBJ1-5, the full variable domain is DGGITQSPKYLFRKEGQNVTLSCEQNLNHDAMYWYRQDPGQGLRLIYYSQIVNDFQKGDIAEGYSVSREKKESFPLTVTSAQKNPTAFYLCASSIDSGTGGYNQPQHFGDGTRLSIL.

The J gene is TRBJ1-2, the V gene TRBV28; the D is unclear. Germline V gene sequence: CDR1 MDHEN, CDR2 SYDVKM. The V end was cut by 2 bases, the J end by 8 bases, with 9 bases between. The CDR3 covers 12 residues. In nucleotides, the CDR3 is TGTGCCAGCAGTTTACAGGTTTCCGGCTACACCTTC. Protein product: CASSLQVSGYTF.

The chain couples TRBV11-2 to TRBJ2-3; 7 bases match TRBD1. CDR1 SGHAT and CDR2 FQNNGV come from the germline V gene. J was trimmed by 0 bases and V by 5 bases; bases with no gene match: 2. The CDR3 totals 14 residues. The CDR3 protein is CASSLDRSTDTQYF. The CDR3 region has the DNA TGTGCCAGCAGCCTGGACAGGAGCACAGATACGCAGTATTTT.

The V gene is TRBV5-1, the J gene TRBJ1-2; D ambiguous. CDR1 is SGHRS and CDR2 is YFSETQ in the germline V gene. Trimming cost V 1 base and J 3 bases, with 10 bases left between them. The CDR3 loop spans 14 amino acids. CDR3 DNA sequence: TGCGCCAGCAGCTTGCAGGTCGCTGACTATGGCTACACCTTC. Amino acids: CASSLQVADYGYTF.

This chain joins TRBV2 and TRBJ2-7; 10 nucleotides agree with TRBD2. V lost 10 bases and J lost 9; bases outside the gene matches: 12. CDR3 length: 13 residues. Germline values: CDR1 SNHLY, CDR2 FYNNEI. CDR3 in amino acids: CATLSGRAQGQYF. Here the CDR3 DNA reads TGTGCCACCTTGAGCGGGAGGGCCCAAGGGCAGTACTTC. The full variable domain, rest sourced from reference TRBV2 and TRBJ2-7, is EPEVTQTPSHQVTQMGQEVILRCVPISNHLYFYWYRQILGQKVEFLVSFYNNEISEKSEIFDDQFSVERPDGSNFTLKIRSTKLEDSAMYFCATLSGRAQGQYFGPGTRLTVT.

The chain employs TRBV29-1 and TRBJ1-1, with D perhaps TRBD1 (6 bases). V was trimmed by 6 bases and J by 4 bases, leaving 15 bases between them. In germline, CDR1 is SQVTM, CDR2 ANQGSEA. The CDR3 covers 13 residues. CDR3 sequence: CSVGTPDGTEAFF. For the CDR3, the DNA is TGCAGCGTGGGGACACCCGATGGCACTGAAGCTTTCTTT.

The DNA of the CDR3 is TGTGCCAGCAGTTTATATGAGACAGGGGGGAGCGAGCAGTACTTC. Translated: CASSLYETGGSEQYF. V usage is TRBV28 and J usage is TRBJ2-7; 9 bases match TRBD1. CDR3 size: 15 residues. Germline assignment: CDR1 MDHEN and CDR2 SYDVKM. V trimming: 1 base; J trimming: 6 bases; junction bases outside the gene matches: 7.

The chain is built from TRBV6-5 and TRBJ2-2; 8 bases match TRBD2. The CDR3 length is 15 residues. Germline trimming cut 5 bases from V and 4 bases from J; bases unmatched to any gene: 6. CDR1 and CDR2 (germline): MNHEY, SVGAGI. CDR3 DNA sequence: TGTGCCAGCAGTACCAAGCGGGGGAGCACCGGGGAGCTGTTTTTT. Translation: CASSTKRGSTGELFF.

This clone was seen once. This chain links TRBV10-1 with TRBJ2-7; D gene uncertain. The CDR3 loop spans 12 amino acids. V lost 4 bases and J 0 bases, leaving 4 bases between the germline ends. In germline, CDR1 is WNHNN, CDR2 SYGVQD (reference sequence). CDR3 in DNA: TGCGCCAGCAGTGGGGCCTCCTACGAGCAGTACTTC. Its translation is CASSGASYEQYF.

The chain has TRBV9 and TRBJ1-1; D is ambiguous. This CDR3 region has 14 residues. The V and J ends lost 0 bases and 3 bases respectively, with 9 bases between them. The V gene's germline CDR1 is SGDLS and CDR2 YYNGEE. The CDR3 sequence is CASSVGNEDTEAFF. In DNA form, the CDR3 reads TGTGCCAGCAGCGTAGGGAACGAGGACACTGAAGCTTTCTTT.

The rearrangement links TRBV5-6 to TRBJ1-3, with 7 bases that match TRBD1. The germline V gene has CDR1 SGHDT and CDR2 YYEEEE. The CDR3 runs 15 residues. V lost 4 bases to trimming and J lost 0 bases; unmatched junction nucleotides: 4. The CDR3 loop is CASSKRGHSGNTIYF. The DNA of the CDR3 is TGTGCCAGCAGCAAGAGGGGGCACTCTGGAAACACCATATATTTT.

The rearrangement uses TRBV2 and TRBJ2-7; TRBD1 agrees at 8 bases. This CDR3 is built from 12 residues. With 9 bases clipped from V and 6 bases from J, the junction kept 7 bases outside the gene matches. Germline V CDR1 and CDR2: SNHLY, FYNNEI. The CDR3 protein is CARGQGLGEQYF. Here the CDR3 DNA reads TGTGCCAGAGGACAGGGATTGGGCGAGCAGTACTTC.